This T cell receptor beta chain is from a study of T cells in Graves' hyperthyroidism and ophthalmopathy. The CDR3 runs to 14 residues. The V gene end was trimmed by 3 bases and the J gene end by 6 bases; junction bases not matched to a gene: 3. Germline CDR1 and CDR2: KGHSH and LQKENI. TCR beta CDR3 region amplification was performed from RNA transcripts. Carried out on the TCR CDR3, a first-round RT-PCR used the HTBI primer set. TCRdb fed the multiplex PCR reads into MiXCR, producing one record per CDR3 protein. The table lists a few hundred thousand distinct CDR3 sequences, approximately 16% of them singletons. Findings and limits, study-wide: Blood samples included most of the expanded thyroid clonotypes exceeding 0.001.

This clonotype was observed at least ten times. As yet, its antigen is unknown. The sample taken for sequencing was blood. This TCR came from a woman in her 30s with Graves' ophthalmopathy. The chain links TRBV18 to TRBJ2-2, with 8 bases fitting TRBD1. Here the CDR3 DNA reads TGTGCCAGCTCACCGACAGGGGAATCCGGGGAGCTGTTTTTT. It is translated as CASSPTGESGELFF.